Below are 8 T cell receptor beta chains sequenced from a single sample in a study of cytotoxic CD8 clonotypes in ibrutinib-treated CLL. The table came from immunoSEQ multiplex PCR; TCRdb's copy has only in-frame clones and leaves some out. The sample yields about 40,000 clones, roughly two thirds seen once. The specimen comprised PBMCs, sampled at disease progression, from a patient treated with ibrutinib. These receptors originate from a human donor with chronic lymphocytic leukemia.

This clone appeared a few times. The chain recombines TRBV11-3 with TRBJ1-4, with 7 bases lining up with TRBD1. Germline assignment: CDR1 SGHNT and CDR2 YENEEA. The CDR3 consists of 12 residues. V lost 2 bases and J lost 12; bases outside the gene matches: 3. The CDR3 spells CASSLQGEELFF. The CDR3 coding sequence is TGTGCCAGCAGCTTACAGGGGGAGGAACTGTTTTTT.

The chain joins TRBV19 to TRBJ2-7, with 7 nucleotides matching TRBD1. V trimming: 4 bases; J trimming: 1 base; junction bases outside the gene matches: 4. This CDR3 region has 14 residues. Looked up from germline, CDR1 is LNHDA and CDR2 is SQIVND (reference sequence). In DNA form, the CDR3 reads TGTGCCAGTAGTACCCGGGGACAGTCCTACGAGCAGTACTTC. The encoded protein is CASSTRGQSYEQYF.

The rearrangement uses TRBV4-1 and TRBJ1-5; possible D gene TRBD1, 6 bases. The ends were cut back, 0 bases at V and 4 bases at J, with 10 bases in the middle. Germline CDR1 and CDR2: MGHRA and YSYEKL. CDR3 size: 15 residues. As DNA, the CDR3 is TGCGCCAGCAGCCAAGAATGGCAGGGGAATCAGCCCCAGCATTTT. Amino acids: CASSQEWQGNQPQHF.

Notes on this clone: A much larger clone differs by one base, so this may be a read error. This chain links TRBV5-4 with TRBJ1-1; no reliable D call. V gave up 0 bases and J gave up 0 bases, with 6 bases separating them. The CDR3 is made up of 14 amino acids. CDR1 SGHNT and CDR2 YYREEE come from the germline V gene (reference sequence). CDR3 sequence (DNA): TGTGCCAGCAGCTTGGGACCCCTGAACACTGAAGCTTTCTTT. It encodes CASSLGPLNTEAFF.

This clone occurred many times. The rearrangement joins TRBV30 to TRBJ1-3; a weak D match, TRBD1 (5 bases). The CDR3 runs 14 residues. Germline loops: CDR1 GTSNPN, CDR2 SVGIG (reference sequence). Trimming removed 3 bases from V and 0 bases from J, with 9 bases in between. This CDR3 reads CAWRATGSGNTIYF. CDR3 bases: TGTGCCTGGAGGGCCACAGGCTCTGGAAACACCATATATTTT.

The chain couples TRBV7-2 to TRBJ1-2; TRBD1 agrees at 11 bases. V was pared by 0 bases and J by 14 bases, with 17 bases of the junction left unmatched. CDR1 is SGHTA, CDR2 FQGNSA, per germline. The CDR3 covers 17 residues. Written as DNA, the CDR3 is TGTGCCAGCAGCTTAGCGCCCACTACCAGGGACAGGGGGTATCTGACCTTC. Its protein is CASSLAPTTRDRGYLTF.

This clone occurred a few times. The chain carries TRBV7-9 and TRBJ2-3, with unresolved D. The CDR3 is 16 amino acids. Germline CDR1 SEHNR, CDR2 FQNEAQ (reference sequence). With 5 bases removed from V and 0 bases from J, the gap between germline ends came to 15 bases. The CDR3 region is CASSVSPQPSTDTQYF. The CDR3, as DNA: TGTGCCAGCAGCGTTTCACCCCAGCCTAGCACAGATACGCAGTATTTT.

The chain is built from TRBV6-5 and TRBJ2-3; 8 bases match TRBD1. V lost 6 bases, J lost 4 bases, and 6 bases stayed unmatched. Germline V CDR1 and CDR2: MNHEY, SVGAGI. The CDR3 extends over 14 amino acids. The CDR3 region is CASRETGAPDTQYF. The CDR3 DNA reads as TGTGCCAGCAGAGAGACAGGGGCCCCAGATACGCAGTATTTT.